This is a list of T cell receptor beta chains from one sample in a study of T cells in Graves' hyperthyroidism and ophthalmopathy. TCRdb reprocessed the multiplex PCR reads with MiXCR, giving one entry per CDR3 protein. The table shows nearly 600,000 distinct CDR3 sequences, with over 12% occurring only once. Sequences were obtained from blood. Receptors were obtained from a woman under 30 with Graves' ophthalmopathy. The CDR3 runs from the conserved cysteine through the conserved F or W. D genes are given only for firm matches. Rows give clone size only sometimes, using once, few, many, or a class for an expanded clone.

v_gene: TRBV20-1; d_gene: NA; j_gene: TRBJ1-6; abundance: few; CDR3aa: CSARVWGAGNSPLHF; CDR3nt: TGCAGTGCTAGAGTCTGGGGGGCAGGTAATTCACCCCTCCACTTT
v_gene: TRBV28; d_gene: TRBD1; j_gene: TRBJ2-7; abundance: many; CDR3aa: CASSLPPPRQGSLFDSYEQYF; CDR3nt: TGTGCCAGCAGTTTACCGCCTCCGAGACAGGGGTCCCTCTTTGATTCCTACGAGCAGTACTTC
v_gene: TRBV9; d_gene: NA; j_gene: TRBJ1-1; abundance: few; CDR3aa: CASSVDPGADTEAFF; CDR3nt: TGTGCCAGCAGCGTAGACCCGGGGGCTGACACTGAAGCTTTCTTT
v_gene: TRBV19; d_gene: NA; j_gene: TRBJ1-1; abundance: few; CDR3aa: CATRAGTEAFF; CDR3nt: TGTGCCACCCGAGCGGGGACTGAAGCTTTCTTT
v_gene: TRBV5-1; d_gene: NA; j_gene: TRBJ2-5; abundance: many; CDR3aa: CASRPYSGAQETQYF; CDR3nt: TGCGCCAGCAGACCATACAGTGGAGCTCAAGAGACCCAGTACTTC
v_gene: TRBV4-3; d_gene: TRBD1; j_gene: TRBJ1-5; abundance: few; CDR3aa: CASSQGTGVNQPQHF; CDR3nt: TGCGCCAGCAGCCAAGGGACAGGCGTTAATCAGCCCCAGCATTTT
v_gene: TRBV2; d_gene: NA; j_gene: TRBJ2-5; abundance: many; CDR3aa: CASSELRGSQETQYF; CDR3nt: TGTGCCAGCAGTGAGTTGAGGGGCTCTCAAGAGACCCAGTACTTC
v_gene: TRBV28; d_gene: NA; j_gene: TRBJ1-2; abundance: many; CDR3aa: CASSAPIKYYGYTF; CDR3nt: TGTGCCAGCTCGGCCCCAATTAAGTACTATGGCTACACCTTC
v_gene: TRBV29-1; d_gene: NA; j_gene: TRBJ1-1; abundance: many; CDR3aa: CSVERAGMNTEAFF; CDR3nt: TGCAGCGTTGAAAGAGCAGGGATGAACACTGAAGCTTTCTTT
v_gene: TRBV5-1; d_gene: NA; j_gene: TRBJ1-1; abundance: many; CDR3aa: CASSSIRGMAEAFF; CDR3nt: TGCGCCAGCAGCTCGATCAGGGGAATGGCTGAAGCTTTCTTT
v_gene: TRBV12-3/TRBV12-4; d_gene: NA; j_gene: TRBJ2-6; abundance: many; CDR3aa: CASSPRQDLSGANVLTF; CDR3nt: TGTGCCAGCAGCCCCCGACAGGACCTCTCTGGGGCCAACGTCCTGACTTTC
v_gene: TRBV15; d_gene: NA; j_gene: TRBJ1-3; abundance: few; CDR3aa: CATSRDLGSGNTIYF; CDR3nt: TGTGCCACCAGCAGAGATTTAGGGTCTGGAAACACCATATATTTT
v_gene: TRBV12-3/TRBV12-4; d_gene: NA; j_gene: TRBJ1-1; abundance: few; CDR3aa: CASSDWSTEAFF; CDR3nt: TGTGCCAGCAGTGACTGGTCCACTGAAGCTTTCTTT
v_gene: TRBV6-2/TRBV6-3; d_gene: TRBD2; j_gene: TRBJ2-6; abundance: few; CDR3aa: CASSSLQSGRAGANVLTF; CDR3nt: TGTGCCAGCAGTTCCCTCCAAAGCGGGAGGGCTGGGGCCAACGTCCTGACTTTC
v_gene: TRBV29-1; d_gene: NA; j_gene: TRBJ1-2; abundance: many; CDR3aa: CSVDGNYGYTF; CDR3nt: TGCAGCGTTGACGGGAACTATGGCTACACCTTC
v_gene: TRBV28; d_gene: TRBD1; j_gene: TRBJ1-5; abundance: many; CDR3aa: CASSLAQGRNQPQHF; CDR3nt: TGTGCCAGCAGTTTGGCACAGGGGCGCAATCAGCCCCAGCATTTT
v_gene: TRBV7-9; d_gene: NA; j_gene: TRBJ2-5; abundance: many; CDR3aa: CASIEGETQYF; CDR3nt: TGTGCCAGCATCGAGGGGGAGACCCAGTACTTC
v_gene: TRBV18; d_gene: NA; j_gene: TRBJ1-2; abundance: NA; CDR3aa: CAGSPALGTDNYGYTF; CDR3nt: TGTGCCGGCTCACCAGCCCTAGGGACCGACAACTATGGCTACACCTTC
v_gene: TRBV3-1; d_gene: NA; j_gene: TRBJ1-1; abundance: many; CDR3aa: CASSPREWNTEAFF; CDR3nt: TGTGCCAGCAGCCCGCGTGAGTGGAACACTGAAGCTTTCTTT
v_gene: TRBV7-2; d_gene: TRBD2; j_gene: TRBJ2-3; abundance: many; CDR3aa: CASIRGGGASTDTQYF; CDR3nt: TGTGCCAGCATCCGGGGGGGCGGGGCTAGCACAGATACGCAGTATTTT
v_gene: TRBV7-9; d_gene: NA; j_gene: TRBJ2-3; abundance: many; CDR3aa: CASSRGSSWADTQYF; CDR3nt: TGTGCCAGCAGCCGTGGCAGCTCCTGGGCAGATACGCAGTATTTT
v_gene: TRBV27; d_gene: TRBD2; j_gene: TRBJ2-3; abundance: NA; CDR3aa: CASRGLAGGKWVDTQYF; CDR3nt: TGTGCCAGCAGAGGACTAGCGGGAGGGAAATGGGTAGATACGCAGTATTTT
v_gene: TRBV3-1; d_gene: NA; j_gene: TRBJ2-7; abundance: many; CDR3aa: CASSQGPSPEQYF; CDR3nt: TGTGCCAGCAGCCAAGGGCCCTCTCCCGAGCAGTACTTC
v_gene: TRBV6-1; d_gene: NA; j_gene: TRBJ2-6; abundance: NA; CDR3aa: CASTARDIPSGANVLTF; CDR3nt: TGTGCCAGCACCGCCCGGGACATCCCCTCTGGGGCCAACGTCCTGACTTTC
v_gene: TRBV19; d_gene: NA; j_gene: TRBJ2-2; abundance: many; CDR3aa: CASSIRLGTGELFF; CDR3nt: TGTGCCAGTAGTATCCGACTAGGAACCGGGGAGCTGTTTTTT
v_gene: TRBV10-3; d_gene: TRBD2; j_gene: TRBJ2-1; abundance: few; CDR3aa: CAISVGTSDNEQFF; CDR3nt: TGTGCCATCAGTGTAGGGACTAGTGACAATGAGCAGTTCTTC
v_gene: TRBV10-3; d_gene: TRBD2; j_gene: TRBJ2-2; abundance: few; CDR3aa: CAISVATSGRAGDTGELFF; CDR3nt: TGTGCCATCAGTGTCGCGACTAGCGGGAGGGCCGGGGACACCGGGGAGCTGTTTTTT
v_gene: TRBV6-2/TRBV6-3; d_gene: TRBD2; j_gene: TRBJ2-3; abundance: many; CDR3aa: CASKVAGNGGFTQYF; CDR3nt: TGTGCCAGCAAGGTAGCGGGAAATGGAGGGTTTACGCAGTATTTT
v_gene: TRBV30; d_gene: NA; j_gene: TRBJ2-1; abundance: NA; CDR3aa: CAWSVRLATNEQFF; CDR3nt: TGTGCCTGGAGTGTACGCCTAGCGACAAATGAGCAGTTCTTC
v_gene: TRBV28; d_gene: TRBD1; j_gene: TRBJ2-7; abundance: many; CDR3aa: CASSSTRQGAYEQYF; CDR3nt: TGTGCCAGCAGTTCCACTCGACAGGGGGCCTACGAGCAGTACTTC
v_gene: TRBV4-1; d_gene: NA; j_gene: TRBJ2-5; abundance: many; CDR3aa: CASSQVFCCWGKYF; CDR3nt: TGCGCCAGCAGCCAAGTCTTCTGTTGCTGGGGAAAGTACTTC
v_gene: TRBV12-3/TRBV12-4; d_gene: TRBD1; j_gene: TRBJ2-3; abundance: few; CDR3aa: CASRPGQAKDTQYF; CDR3nt: TGTGCCAGCAGGCCGGGACAGGCAAAAGATACGCAGTATTTT
v_gene: TRBV4-1; d_gene: TRBD1; j_gene: TRBJ2-5; abundance: few; CDR3aa: CASSQDRTGGRETQYF; CDR3nt: TGCGCCAGCAGCCAAGATCGGACAGGGGGTAGGGAGACCCAGTACTTC
v_gene: TRBV5-4; d_gene: NA; j_gene: TRBJ2-7; abundance: NA; CDR3aa: CASSFWPGNSYEQYF; CDR3nt: TGTGCCAGCAGCTTCTGGCCCGGGAATTCCTACGAGCAGTACTTC
v_gene: TRBV7-6; d_gene: TRBD1; j_gene: TRBJ1-5; abundance: many; CDR3aa: CASSTDRGGQPQHF; CDR3nt: TGTGCCAGCAGCACCGACAGGGGAGGTCAGCCCCAGCATTTT
v_gene: TRBV28; d_gene: NA; j_gene: TRBJ1-6; abundance: many; CDR3aa: CASTRNPSSYNSPLHF; CDR3nt: TGTGCCAGCACCAGGAACCCGAGCTCCTATAATTCACCCCTCCACTTT
v_gene: TRBV4-1; d_gene: NA; j_gene: TRBJ2-7; abundance: NA; CDR3aa: CASSQDWSEGFYEQYF; CDR3nt: TGCGCCAGCAGCCAAGATTGGAGTGAGGGCTTCTACGAGCAGTACTTC
v_gene: TRBV6-2/TRBV6-3; d_gene: NA; j_gene: TRBJ2-7; abundance: few; CDR3aa: CASSYSIWGSYEQYF; CDR3nt: TGTGCCAGCAGTTACTCGATCTGGGGTTCCTACGAGCAGTACTTC
v_gene: TRBV2; d_gene: NA; j_gene: TRBJ2-2; abundance: few; CDR3aa: CASRADPGELFF; CDR3nt: TGTGCCAGCAGGGCGGACCCCGGGGAGCTGTTTTTT
v_gene: TRBV4-1; d_gene: TRBD1; j_gene: TRBJ1-3; abundance: once; CDR3aa: CASSQVGFGQGRSGTIYF; CDR3nt: TGCGCCAGCAGCCAAGTGGGATTCGGACAGGGGCGCTCGGGCACCATATATTTT
v_gene: TRBV2; d_gene: TRBD1; j_gene: TRBJ2-4; abundance: many; CDR3aa: CASSPGGQGDIQYF; CDR3nt: TGTGCCAGCAGTCCCGGGGGACAGGGGGACATTCAGTACTTC
v_gene: TRBV7-2; d_gene: NA; j_gene: TRBJ2-2; abundance: many; CDR3aa: CASSFVGGLNTGELFF; CDR3nt: TGTGCCAGCAGCTTCGTTGGGGGGTTGAACACCGGGGAGCTGTTTTTT
v_gene: TRBV6-5; d_gene: NA; j_gene: TRBJ2-2; abundance: NA; CDR3aa: CASSYRDRELFF; CDR3nt: TGTGCCAGCAGTTACCGGGACAGGGAGCTGTTTTTT
v_gene: TRBV6-1; d_gene: NA; j_gene: TRBJ2-7; abundance: many; CDR3aa: CASSEPLWADYEQYF; CDR3nt: TGTGCCAGCAGTGAACCCCTTTGGGCAGACTACGAGCAGTACTTC
v_gene: TRBV19; d_gene: TRBD1; j_gene: TRBJ2-7; abundance: NA; CDR3aa: CASSIGDREGYEQYF; CDR3nt: TGTGCCAGTAGTATAGGGGACAGGGAGGGATACGAGCAGTACTTC
v_gene: TRBV2; d_gene: NA; j_gene: TRBJ1-1; abundance: many; CDR3aa: CASPKRAANTEAFF; CDR3nt: TGTGCCAGCCCAAAGAGGGCCGCCAACACTGAAGCTTTCTTT
v_gene: TRBV10-3; d_gene: TRBD2; j_gene: TRBJ2-7; abundance: few; CDR3aa: CAISVLLAGDSYEQYF; CDR3nt: TGTGCCATCAGCGTGCTACTAGCGGGAGACTCCTACGAGCAGTACTTC
v_gene: TRBV24-1; d_gene: NA; j_gene: TRBJ2-2; abundance: NA; CDR3aa: CATRQGGPGELFF; CDR3nt: TGTGCCACCAGGCAGGGGGGTCCCGGGGAGCTGTTTTTT
v_gene: TRBV2; d_gene: NA; j_gene: TRBJ2-7; abundance: many; CDR3aa: CASKARQLWEQYF; CDR3nt: TGTGCCAGCAAGGCGCGGCAGCTTTGGGAGCAGTACTTC
v_gene: TRBV5-1; d_gene: TRBD1; j_gene: TRBJ1-1; abundance: NA; CDR3aa: CASSHNRDRKVPEAFF; CDR3nt: TGCGCCAGCAGCCATAACCGGGACAGAAAGGTGCCTGAAGCTTTCTTT
v_gene: TRBV6-2/TRBV6-3; d_gene: NA; j_gene: TRBJ1-5; abundance: many; CDR3aa: CASRKLGLLRANVLNQPQHF; CDR3nt: TGTGCCAGCAGAAAGCTCGGATTACTCAGGGCGAATGTTTTAAATCAGCCCCAGCATTTT
v_gene: TRBV28; d_gene: NA; j_gene: TRBJ1-1; abundance: once; CDR3aa: CASVTVDTEAFF; CDR3nt: TGTGCCAGCGTCACAGTGGACACTGAGGCTTTCTTT
v_gene: TRBV6-1; d_gene: NA; j_gene: TRBJ1-6; abundance: many; CDR3aa: CASTLYFLGARTYNSPLHF; CDR3nt: TGTGCCAGCACCCTATACTTTCTGGGGGCTCGCACCTATAATTCACCCCTCCACTTT
v_gene: TRBV6-1; d_gene: TRBD2; j_gene: TRBJ2-3; abundance: few; CDR3aa: CASTIGHGAGGQYF; CDR3nt: TGTGCCAGCACTATTGGGCACGGAGCGGGGGGGCAGTATTTT